The 16 T cell receptor beta chains listed next were all sequenced from one sample in a study of T-cell memory formation after mild COVID-19. Each CDR3 protein is one row after TCRdb ran MiXCR on the 5' RACE reads. The table lists approximately 290,000 distinct CDR3 sequences, around a sixth of them singletons. The sample consisted of PBMCs or a T cell subset sorted from them (not recorded which). Receptors originate from a young man who had mild COVID-19 (a few samples of this study predate the infection). Cell type and time point are not known.

This clonotype occurred a few times. V is TRBV7-2 and J is TRBJ1-6; possibly TRBD1 for D (5 bases). The CDR3 totals 13 residues. V dropped 2 bases and J dropped 15 bases, with 14 bases sitting between them. Germline CDR1 is SGHTA and CDR2 is FQGNSA. CDR3 loop: CASSLWVQERLHF. In DNA form, the CDR3 reads TGTGCCAGCAGCTTATGGGTACAGGAGCGCCTCCACTTT.

This clonotype has more than one count but fewer than ten. The rearrangement joins TRBV7-2 to TRBJ2-1, with 8 bases matching TRBD2. The junction had 15 bases not matched to a gene; V was cut back by 5 bases and J by 9 bases. Germline V gene data show CDR1 as SGHTA and CDR2 as FQGNSA. The CDR3 length is 16 residues. DNA for the CDR3: TGTGCCAGCAGCCCTCCTCCGGGGACTAGGTACGGTGAGCAGTTCTTC. Translation gives CASSPPPGTRYGEQFF.

At least ten counts were recorded for this clonotype. The chain carries TRBV29-1 and TRBJ1-1; no definite D call. V dropped 4 bases and J dropped 1 base, with 13 bases sitting between them. In germline, CDR1 is SQVTM, CDR2 ANQGSEA. The CDR3 is 14 amino acids. CDR3 region: CSVGEGTTNTEAFF. The DNA for the CDR3 is TGCAGCGTTGGTGAGGGCACAACGAACACTGAAGCTTTCTTT.

In this sample, this clonotype turned up a few times. The chain joins TRBV2 to TRBJ2-7; 9 nucleotides agree with TRBD2. There are 13 residues in the CDR3. Germline lookup yields CDR1 SNHLY and CDR2 FYNNEI. J lost 3 bases, V lost 4 bases, and 1 base had no gene match. This CDR3 is CASSGAGGYEQYF. The CDR3 coding sequence is TGTGCCAGCAGTGGAGCGGGGGGCTACGAGCAGTACTTC.

The chain joins TRBV3-1 to TRBJ1-3; weak D call: TRBD1 (5 bases). V was cut by 4 bases and J by 6 bases, with 16 bases left in between. The CDR3 is made up of 15 amino acids. In germline, CDR1 is LGHDT, CDR2 YNNKEL (reference sequence). The CDR3 DNA follows: TGTGCCAGCAGCCTCAGAGGCGGGGGTACAAACACCATATATTTT. Translation gives CASSLRGGGTNTIYF.

The chain carries TRBV15 and TRBJ2-3, with TRBD2 matching 9 bases. Germline CDR1 and CDR2: LNHNV and YYDKDF (reference sequence). The CDR3 has 16 residues. Losses at the gene ends were 1 base for V and 3 bases for J; bases not matched to a gene: 5. The CDR3 sequence: CATSRGAGGKTDTQYF. The CDR3 bases are TGTGCCACCAGCAGAGGCGCGGGGGGGAAGACAGATACGCAGTATTTT. Based on the CDR3 plus reference TRBV15 and TRBJ2-3, the full variable domain is DAMVIQNPRYQVTQFGKPVTLSCSQTLNHNVMYWYQQKSSQAPKLLFHYYDKDFNNEADTPDNFQSRRPNTSFCFLDIRSPGLGDTAMYLCATSRGAGGKTDTQYFGPGTRLTVL.

This clonotype was seen repeatedly, ten times or more. Relative to the germline gene, one junction end is altered; a read error may explain this. The chain carries TRBV7-7 and TRBJ2-3, with D unclear. Per germline, CDR1 SSHAT and CDR2 FNYEAQ (reference sequence). This CDR3 region has 13 residues. This CDR3 reads CASSSEREDTQYF. In DNA form, the CDR3 reads TGTGCTAGCAGCTCAGAACGTGAAGATACGCAGTATTTT.

The sample holds many counts of this clonotype. V usage is TRBV5-1 and J usage is TRBJ2-3, with TRBD1 matching over 11 bases. J gave up 3 bases and V 4 bases, and 4 bases lay outside the gene matches. CDR3 size: 15 residues. Germline-derived CDR1 and CDR2 are SGHRS and YFSETQ. The CDR3 bases are TGCGCCAGCAGCCCCGGGACAGGGGGGACAGATACGCAGTATTTT. This codes for CASSPGTGGTDTQYF.

This rearrangement joins TRBV7-2 to TRBJ1-4; D ambiguous. Trimming removed 5 bases from V and 5 bases from J, with 9 bases in between. Germline V gene sequence: CDR1 SGHTA, CDR2 FQGNSA. There are 13 residues in the CDR3. As DNA, the CDR3 is TGTGCCAGCAGCCGGCGGATAAATGAAAAACTGTTTTTT. Residues: CASSRRINEKLFF.

This clonotype was seen a few times. The chain is built from TRBV5-1 and TRBJ2-3, with D possibly matching TRBD1 (5 bases). Germline assignment: CDR1 SGHRS and CDR2 YFSETQ. There are 12 residues in the CDR3. Trimming shortened V by 0 bases and J by 14 bases, and 13 bases separated the two germline ends. The chain's CDR3 is CASSLAQGRVYF. DNA for the CDR3: TGCGCCAGCAGCTTGGCCCAGGGAAGGGTGTATTTT.

The table lists this clonotype with many counts. This rearrangement joins TRBV7-2 to TRBJ1-1, with D tentatively TRBD1 (5 bases). This CDR3 contains 13 residues. Germline-derived CDR1 and CDR2 are SGHTA and FQGNSA. With 4 bases removed from V and 4 bases from J, the gap between germline ends came to 10 bases. As DNA, the CDR3 is TGTGCCAGCAGCTCGGGGGGGGGCACTGAAGCTTTCTTT. Its translation is CASSSGGGTEAFF.

The rearrangement uses TRBV20-1 and TRBJ1-5, with D unclear. The CDR3 runs to 14 residues. Germline CDR1 and CDR2: DFQATT and SNEGSKA (reference sequence). Trimming removed 0 bases at V and 5 bases at J, with 11 bases between. The CDR3 loop is CSARDHPADQPQHF. The CDR3 nucleotides are TGCAGTGCTAGAGATCACCCAGCCGATCAGCCCCAGCATTTT.

This chain joins TRBV7-9 and TRBJ2-3; 11 bases align to TRBD2. The length of the CDR3 is 15 residues. Unmatched junction bases numbered 3, after V lost 5 bases and J lost 2 bases. Germline CDR1 SEHNR, CDR2 FQNEAQ (reference sequence). The CDR3 spells CASSKLAGVTDTQYF. The CDR3 nucleotides read TGTGCCAGCAGCAAACTAGCGGGGGTCACAGATACGCAGTATTTT.

The chain links TRBV5-1 to TRBJ2-5, with a tentative D call TRBD1 (5 bases). The length of the CDR3 is 14 residues. V was trimmed by 4 bases and J by 0 bases, leaving 10 bases between them. Germline loops: CDR1 SGHRS, CDR2 YFSETQ. As DNA, the CDR3 is TGCGCCAGCAGCAAAGACAGCCACCAAGAGACCCAGTACTTC. Translating gives CASSKDSHQETQYF.

This clonotype was detected a few times. This chain links TRBV5-1 with TRBJ2-2; 9 bases are a match to TRBD2. CDR1 and CDR2 from the germline V gene are SGHRS and YFSETQ. With 4 bases clipped from V and 2 bases from J, the junction kept 6 bases outside the gene matches. This CDR3 has 16 residues. The CDR3 sequence: CASSTQRGANTGELFF. DNA of the CDR3: TGCGCCAGCAGCACCCAGCGGGGGGCTAACACCGGGGAGCTGTTTTTT.

This clonotype was found a few times. The V gene is TRBV6-2 or TRBV6-3, the J gene TRBJ2-7, with D tentatively TRBD1 (5 bases). Germline V CDR1 and CDR2: MNHEY, SVGEGT. There are 13 residues in the CDR3. V was trimmed by 6 bases and J by 0 bases, leaving 9 bases between them. The CDR3 bases are TGTGCCAGCAGCCCAGGGATCTCCTACGAGCAGTACGTC. This sequence encodes CASSPGISYEQYV.